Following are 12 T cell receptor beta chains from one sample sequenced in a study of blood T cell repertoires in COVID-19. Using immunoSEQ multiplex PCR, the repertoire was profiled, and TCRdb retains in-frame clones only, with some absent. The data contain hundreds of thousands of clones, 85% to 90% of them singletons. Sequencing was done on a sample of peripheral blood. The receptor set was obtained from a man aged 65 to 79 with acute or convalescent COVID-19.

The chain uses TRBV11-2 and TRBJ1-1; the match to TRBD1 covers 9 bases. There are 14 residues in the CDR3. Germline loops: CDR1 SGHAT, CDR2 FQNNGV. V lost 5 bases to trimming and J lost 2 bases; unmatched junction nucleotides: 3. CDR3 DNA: TGTGCCAGCAGCCGGGGACAGGGAAACACTGAAGCTTTCTTT. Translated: CASSRGQGNTEAFF.

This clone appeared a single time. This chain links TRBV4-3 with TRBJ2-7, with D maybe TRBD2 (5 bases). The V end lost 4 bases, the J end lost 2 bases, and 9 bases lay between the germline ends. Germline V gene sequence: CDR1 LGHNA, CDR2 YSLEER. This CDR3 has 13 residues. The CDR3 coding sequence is TGCGCCAGCAGCCGCGGACTGACCTACGAGCAGTACTTC. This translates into CASSRGLTYEQYF.

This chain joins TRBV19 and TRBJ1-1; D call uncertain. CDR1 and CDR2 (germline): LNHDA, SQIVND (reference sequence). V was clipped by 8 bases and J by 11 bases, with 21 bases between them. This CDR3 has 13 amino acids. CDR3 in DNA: TGTGCCAGTTTCCCCCGGCTTGGGAGGGTCGCTTTCTTT. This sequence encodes CASFPRLGRVAFF.

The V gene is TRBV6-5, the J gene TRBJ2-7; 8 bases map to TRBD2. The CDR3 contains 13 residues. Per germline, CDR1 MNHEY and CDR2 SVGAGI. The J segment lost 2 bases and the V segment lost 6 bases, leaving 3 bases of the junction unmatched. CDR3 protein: CASRPGGPYEQYF. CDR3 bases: TGTGCCAGCAGACCGGGGGGGCCCTACGAGCAGTACTTC.

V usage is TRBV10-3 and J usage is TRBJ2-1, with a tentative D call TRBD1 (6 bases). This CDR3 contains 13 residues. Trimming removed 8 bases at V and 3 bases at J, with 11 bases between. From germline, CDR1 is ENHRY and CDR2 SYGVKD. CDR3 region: CAIARDNYNEQFF. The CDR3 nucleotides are TGTGCCATCGCCCGGGACAACTACAATGAGCAGTTCTTC.

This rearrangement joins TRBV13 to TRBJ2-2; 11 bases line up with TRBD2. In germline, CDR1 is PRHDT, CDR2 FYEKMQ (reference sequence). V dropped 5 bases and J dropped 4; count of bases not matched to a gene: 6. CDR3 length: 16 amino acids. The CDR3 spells CASSRLAGRGTGELFF. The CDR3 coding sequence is TGTGCCAGCAGCCGACTAGCGGGAAGGGGCACCGGGGAGCTGTTTTTT.

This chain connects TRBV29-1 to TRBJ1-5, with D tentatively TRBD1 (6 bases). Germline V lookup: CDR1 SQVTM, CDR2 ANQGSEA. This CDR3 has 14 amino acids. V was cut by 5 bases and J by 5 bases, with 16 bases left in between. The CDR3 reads CSVIQGSSDQPQHF. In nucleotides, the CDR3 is TGCAGCGTTATCCAGGGGTCGTCAGATCAGCCCCAGCATTTT.

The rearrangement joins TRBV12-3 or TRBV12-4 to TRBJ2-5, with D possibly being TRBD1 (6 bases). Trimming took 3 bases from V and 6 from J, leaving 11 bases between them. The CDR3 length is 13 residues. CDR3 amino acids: CASSFGQGQTQYF. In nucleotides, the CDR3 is TGTGCCAGCAGTTTCGGCCAGGGGCAGACCCAGTACTTC.

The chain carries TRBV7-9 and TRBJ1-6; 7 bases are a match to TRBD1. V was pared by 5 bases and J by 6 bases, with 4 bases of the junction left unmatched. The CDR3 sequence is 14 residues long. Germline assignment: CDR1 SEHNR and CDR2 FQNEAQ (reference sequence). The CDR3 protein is CASSPGQVNSPLHF. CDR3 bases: TGTGCCAGCAGCCCCGGACAGGTTAATTCACCCCTCCACTTT.

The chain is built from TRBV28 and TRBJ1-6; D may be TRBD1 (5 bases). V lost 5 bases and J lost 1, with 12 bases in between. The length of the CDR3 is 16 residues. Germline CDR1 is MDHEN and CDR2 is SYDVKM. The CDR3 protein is CASSVSQGSYNSPLHF. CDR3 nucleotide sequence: TGTGCCAGCAGTGTCTCGCAGGGATCCTATAATTCACCCCTCCACTTT.

The CDR3 nucleotides read TGTGCCAGCAGCCGCACAGGTTCAACTGAAGCTTTCTTT. Encoded protein: CASSRTGSTEAFF. V usage is TRBV3-1 (or the pseudogene TRBV3-2) and J usage is TRBJ1-1, with D possibly being TRBD1 (5 bases). The CDR3 runs 13 residues. V lost 4 bases, J lost 5 bases, and 11 bases lay in between. CDR1 LGHDT and CDR2 YNNKEL come from the germline V gene (reference sequence).

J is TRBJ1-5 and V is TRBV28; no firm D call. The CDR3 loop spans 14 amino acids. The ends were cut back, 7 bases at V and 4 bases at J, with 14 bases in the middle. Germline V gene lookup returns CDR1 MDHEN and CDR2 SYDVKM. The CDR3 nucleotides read TGTGCCAGCACACTCGCTGCGGGGAATCAGCCCCAGCATTTT. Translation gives CASTLAAGNQPQHF.